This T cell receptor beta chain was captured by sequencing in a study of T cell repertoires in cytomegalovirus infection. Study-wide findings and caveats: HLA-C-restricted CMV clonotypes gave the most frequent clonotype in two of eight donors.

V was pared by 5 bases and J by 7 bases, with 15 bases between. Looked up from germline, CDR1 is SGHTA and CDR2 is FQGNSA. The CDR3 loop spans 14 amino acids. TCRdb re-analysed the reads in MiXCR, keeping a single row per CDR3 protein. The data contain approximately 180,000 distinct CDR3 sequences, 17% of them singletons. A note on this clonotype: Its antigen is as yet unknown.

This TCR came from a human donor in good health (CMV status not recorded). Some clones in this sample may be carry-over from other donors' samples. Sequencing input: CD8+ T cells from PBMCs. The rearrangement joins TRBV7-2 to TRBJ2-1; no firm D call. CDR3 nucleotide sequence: TGTGCCAGCAGCCCATGGCACAGTGATAATGAGCAGTTCTTC. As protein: CASSPWHSDNEQFF.